Below, 28 T cell receptor beta chains from the same sample are listed, as sequenced in a study of blood T cell repertoires in COVID-19. Produced via immunoSEQ multiplex PCR; TCRdb's table is partial and in-frame only. The sample consists of tens of thousands of clones, roughly 90% of them appearing once. The specimen was peripheral blood. All receptors come from a woman between 50 and 59 years old with active or convalescent COVID-19.

This clone showed up just once. The chain links TRBV5-4 to TRBJ2-7; no reliable D call. The CDR3 has 14 amino acids. The germline V gene encodes CDR1 SGHNT and CDR2 YYREEE (reference sequence). The germline V and J ends were trimmed by 0 bases and 6 bases, with 13 bases remaining between them. This CDR3 is CASSLGHPLGEQYF. CDR3 sequence (DNA): TGTGCCAGCAGCTTGGGACACCCCCTGGGCGAGCAGTACTTC.

This chain uses TRBV7-9 with TRBJ2-7, with a possible D match to TRBD2 (6 bases). Trimming removed 3 bases from V and 3 bases from J, with 15 bases in between. Germline V gives CDR1 SEHNR, CDR2 FQNEAQ (reference sequence). The CDR3 contains 15 residues. The CDR3, as DNA: TGTGCCAGCAGCTTTGTCAGGGAGGTCGTCTACGAGCAGTACTTC. Protein product: CASSFVREVVYEQYF.

DNA for the CDR3: TGTGCCAGTAGTCCCGGGTCCGTGTATAATTCACCCCTCCACTTT. The encoded protein is CASSPGSVYNSPLHF. This sequence joins TRBV19 and TRBJ1-6, with no clear D. The germline gives CDR1 LNHDA, CDR2 SQIVND (reference sequence). The CDR3 has 15 amino acids. Trimming cost V 5 bases and J 4 bases, with 12 bases left between them.

The gene calls are TRBV5-1 and TRBJ2-5, with 8 bases lining up with TRBD1. CDR1 SGHRS and CDR2 YFSETQ come from the germline V gene. With 0 bases clipped from V and 4 bases from J, the junction kept 2 bases outside the gene matches. CDR3 size: 14 residues. This chain's CDR3 is CASSLGQGRETQYF. The CDR3, as DNA: TGCGCCAGCAGCTTGGGACAGGGGCGAGAGACCCAGTACTTC.

The chain is built from TRBV5-1 and TRBJ1-1, with D perhaps matching TRBD1 (6 bases). The CDR3 is 16 residues long. The V gene's germline CDR1 is SGHRS and CDR2 YFSETQ. Trimming pared 0 bases from V and 0 bases from J, leaving 12 bases between. For the CDR3, the DNA is TGCGCCAGCAGCTTGGCAGGGGTCCTCATGAACACTGAAGCTTTCTTT. It yields the protein CASSLAGVLMNTEAFF.

This clone has only one observation. V and J are TRBV23-1 and TRBJ2-1; 9 bases fit TRBD2. TRBV23-1 is labeled an ORF, and its function is uncertain. V dropped 4 bases and J dropped 6; count of bases not matched to a gene: 10. This CDR3 spans 16 amino acids. DNA of the CDR3: TGCGCCAGCAGTCTGAGCGGGAGGCCAAGAGGCAATGAGCAGTTCTTC. Translating gives CASSLSGRPRGNEQFF.

The rearrangement uses TRBV12-3 or TRBV12-4 and TRBJ1-5; D not certain. Deletions cut 3 bases from V and 6 bases from J, with 6 bases between. The CDR3 contains 12 residues. The CDR3: CASSLGPQPQHF. The CDR3 DNA reads as TGTGCCAGCAGTTTGGGCCCTCAGCCCCAGCATTTT.

This clone was seen a few times. The chain is built from TRBV9 and TRBJ2-2; tentatively, D is TRBD1 (6 bases). Germline-derived CDR1 and CDR2 are SGDLS and YYNGEE. The CDR3 covers 13 residues. Trimming pared 6 bases from V and 5 bases from J, leaving 11 bases between. CDR3 protein: CASNLQGTGELFF. CDR3 coding DNA: TGTGCCAGCAACCTACAGGGAACCGGGGAGCTGTTTTTT.

V usage is TRBV3-1 (or the pseudogene TRBV3-2) and J usage is TRBJ2-7; tentative D call: TRBD2 (7 bases). Per germline, CDR1 LGHDT and CDR2 YNNKEL (reference sequence). The CDR3 is made up of 14 amino acids. Trimming took off 5 bases at V and 5 bases at J, with 16 bases between the two ends. The CDR3 loop reads CASSKFEGGHEQYF. The CDR3 nucleotides are TGTGCCAGCAGCAAATTCGAGGGGGGGCACGAGCAGTACTTC.

This clone was seen once. The chain recombines TRBV5-1 with TRBJ1-2, with 7 bases lining up with TRBD1. CDR1 and CDR2 from the germline V gene are SGHRS and YFSETQ. The CDR3 is 15 residues long. V gave up 7 bases and J gave up 0 bases; unmatched junction bases: 9. CDR3 in amino acids: CASASEQGANYGYTF. CDR3 coding DNA: TGCGCCAGCGCCTCGGAGCAGGGGGCTAACTATGGCTACACCTTC.

This chain links TRBV9 with TRBJ2-5; a weak D match, TRBD2 (5 bases). Trimming took 0 bases from V and 2 from J, leaving 11 bases between them. Germline CDR1 SGDLS, CDR2 YYNGEE. The CDR3 is 15 residues long. The CDR3 reads CASSVGGYPQETQYF. DNA for the CDR3: TGTGCCAGCAGCGTAGGCGGGTACCCACAAGAGACCCAGTACTTC.

V and J are TRBV7-2 and TRBJ2-7; 11 bases line up with TRBD2. CDR3 length: 19 residues. V trimming: 2 bases; J trimming: 0 bases; junction bases outside the gene matches: 12. Germline CDR1 and CDR2: SGHTA and FQGNSA. Here the CDR3 reads CASSLMGASGRTASYEQYF. In DNA form, the CDR3 reads TGTGCCAGCAGCTTAATGGGGGCTAGCGGGAGGACAGCCTCCTACGAGCAGTACTTC.

The chain is built from TRBV25-1 and TRBJ2-2; TRBD1 aligns across 7 bases. CDR3 length equals 17 residues. V dropped 3 bases and J dropped 4; count of bases not matched to a gene: 11. Germline lookup yields CDR1 MGHDK and CDR2 SYGVNS. In nucleotides, the CDR3 is TGTGCCAGCAGTGACCCTACAGGGGCGGTGATCACCGGGGAGCTGTTTTTT. Protein product: CASSDPTGAVITGELFF.

The chain carries TRBV5-4 and TRBJ1-2; D is perhaps TRBD1 (5 bases). The CDR3 is made up of 15 amino acids. The V gene lost 3 bases and the J gene lost 4 bases, with 16 bases spanning the gap. Germline-derived CDR1 and CDR2 are SGHNT and YYREEE (reference sequence). The CDR3 nucleotides are TGTGCCAGCAGCTGGACCCAGGGTCCCATCTATGGCTACACCTTC. As protein: CASSWTQGPIYGYTF.

The V call is TRBV12-5, the J call TRBJ2-1, with 13 positions matching TRBD2. The germline V gene has CDR1 LGHNT and CDR2 FRNRAP. The CDR3 covers 17 residues. V was clipped by 6 bases and J by 4 bases; unmatched bases: 9. Here the CDR3 reads CASGITGTSGIYNEQFF. The CDR3 DNA reads TGTGCTAGTGGCATCACCGGGACTAGCGGGATATACAATGAGCAGTTCTTC. Using reference TRBV12-5 and TRBJ2-1 for the parts outside the CDR3, the full variable domain is DARVTQTPRHKVTEMGQEVTMRCQPILGHNTVFWYRQTMMQGLELLAYFRNRAPLDDSGMPKDRFSAEMPDATLATLKIQPSEPRDSAVYFCASGITGTSGIYNEQFFGPGTRLTVL.

The rearrangement joins TRBV6-1 to TRBJ1-2; 11 bases match TRBD1. V shed 3 bases, J shed 9 bases, and the junction held 6 bases outside the gene matches. Germline lookup yields CDR1 MNHNS and CDR2 SASEGT. This CDR3 has 14 amino acids. The CDR3 here is CASSDRDRGRSYTF. The CDR3 DNA follows: TGTGCCAGCAGTGACCGGGACAGGGGGAGAAGCTACACCTTC.

With respect to this clone: The limits of the CDR3 on the DNA are not certain, so only TCRdb's listed CDR3 is given. The genes are TRBV21-1 and TRBJ2-3; the table's D call, TRBD1, was not checked against the DNA. TRBV21-1 is annotated as a pseudogene. Inclusive of both ends, the CDR3 amounts to 19 amino acids. The CDR3 is CATDFGQGSMSLSTDTQYF.

The J gene is TRBJ2-3, the V gene TRBV7-9; perhaps TRBD2 as D (6 bases). CDR1 is SEHNR and CDR2 is FQNEAQ in the germline V gene (reference sequence). This CDR3 has 16 residues. Trimming pared 1 base from V and 0 bases from J, leaving 11 bases between. CDR3 in DNA: TGTGCCAGCAGCTTAGGGCCGGAGGGGAGCACAGATACGCAGTATTTT. Residues: CASSLGPEGSTDTQYF.

The rearrangement links TRBV7-6 to TRBJ2-2; 10 bases line up with TRBD2. Germline V lookup: CDR1 SGHVS, CDR2 FNYEAQ. V shed 5 bases and J 8 bases; nucleotides not matched to a gene: 14. The CDR3 runs 17 residues. The CDR3 spells CASSPGSGRWHGGELFF. CDR3 DNA sequence: TGTGCCAGCAGCCCGGGTAGCGGGAGGTGGCATGGTGGGGAGCTGTTTTTT.

The J gene is TRBJ2-1, the V gene TRBV7-8; maybe TRBD1 (6 bases). The V gene's germline CDR1 is SGHVS and CDR2 FQNEAQ. V was trimmed by 5 bases and J by 4 bases, leaving 18 bases between them. The CDR3 has 16 amino acids. CDR3 sequence (DNA): TGTGCCAGCAGCAGAAACCACCGACAGGATTACAATGAGCAGTTCTTC. Translation gives CASSRNHRQDYNEQFF.

The chain employs TRBV20-1 and TRBJ2-3; 13 bases match TRBD2. The CDR3 contains 16 residues. The V and J ends lost 3 bases and 3 bases, in that order; junction bases with no gene match: 6. Germline-derived CDR1 and CDR2 are DFQATT and SNEGSKA (reference sequence). CDR3 DNA: TGCAGTGCTAGTTCCCCGGGACTAGCGGGAACAGATACGCAGTATTTT. This encodes CSASSPGLAGTDTQYF.

This clone was picked up one time. The rearrangement links TRBV5-8 to TRBJ2-7, with D unresolved. V lost 2 bases and J lost 4, with 7 bases in between. The germline gives CDR1 SGHTS, CDR2 YDEGEE. This CDR3 is built from 12 residues. CDR3 sequence: CASSFSVYEQYF. CDR3 nucleotide sequence: TGTGCCAGCAGCTTTTCAGTATACGAGCAGTACTTC.

The rearrangement joins TRBV19 to TRBJ2-3; 7 nucleotides align to TRBD2. This CDR3 has 16 amino acids. In germline, CDR1 is LNHDA, CDR2 SQIVND (reference sequence). J lost 2 bases, V lost 5 bases, and 10 bases had no gene match. CDR3 coding DNA: TGTGCCAGTAGTGACCGGACTAGTGAAGACACAGATACGCAGTATTTT. Encoded protein: CASSDRTSEDTDTQYF.

This rearrangement joins TRBV10-1 to TRBJ2-1; TRBD1 is a possible D gene (6 bases). The CDR3 runs 16 residues. Trimming left V 4 bases short and J 4 bases short, with 17 bases between. From germline, CDR1 is WNHNN and CDR2 SYGVQD (reference sequence). CDR3 region: CASSAYRDTLYNEQFF. In nucleotides, the CDR3 is TGCGCCAGCAGTGCCTACCGGGACACCCTATACAATGAGCAGTTCTTC.

The genes are TRBV10-1 and TRBJ2-1, with 9 bases aligning to TRBD1. The CDR3 is 12 residues long. Trimming took 3 bases from V and 15 from J; bases not matched to a gene: 6. Germline V gives CDR1 WNHNN, CDR2 SYGVQD (reference sequence). CDR3 nucleotides: TGCGCCAGCAGTGACAATCGGGACAGGGCGTTCTTC. Translating gives CASSDNRDRAFF.

The CDR3 bases are TGCGCCAGCAGCCAAGATGTCGTGGTAGAGTACTCCTACGAGCAGTACTTC. It codes for CASSQDVVVEYSYEQYF. V and J are TRBV4-1 and TRBJ2-7; no clear D gene. The V gene lost 0 bases and the J gene lost 0 bases, with 15 bases spanning the gap. The V gene's germline CDR1 is MGHRA and CDR2 YSYEKL. The CDR3 consists of 17 residues.

The chain couples TRBV12-3 or TRBV12-4 to TRBJ1-1; possibly TRBD1 for D (5 bases). Trimming removed 6 bases at V and 5 bases at J, with 7 bases between. There are 11 residues in the CDR3. The CDR3 DNA reads TGTGCCAGCAGCGGGGGAACTGAAGCTTTCTTT. Translated, it gives CASSGGTEAFF.

V usage is TRBV19 and J usage is TRBJ1-6; D possibly corresponds to TRBD1 (5 bases). Germline V gives CDR1 LNHDA, CDR2 SQIVND (reference sequence). The CDR3 has 15 residues. The V end lost 4 bases, the J end lost 7 bases, and 14 bases lay between the germline ends. CDR3 amino acids: CASSTLPGRNSPLHF. DNA of the CDR3: TGTGCCAGTAGTACCCTCCCAGGGCGCAATTCACCCCTCCACTTT.